This T cell receptor (beta chain) was captured by sequencing in a study of somatic mutations in cytotoxic T cells in rheumatoid arthritis. Study details: After diagnosis, patient blood (about 27 ml EDTA) was drawn right away, before any treatment was given. A subset of V beta antibody-stained T-cell populations was isolated by flow sorting, reaching nearly 100% purity, and this subset included V beta1+ cells that went on to TCRB sequencing.

Libraries were prepared by immunoSEQ multiplex PCR; TCRdb keeps only in-frame clonotypes and omits some of them. The table has approximately 17,000 clones, approximately 75% seen once; the top ten hold roughly a fifth. V was clipped by 5 bases and J by 2 bases; unmatched bases: 2. The CDR3 is 14 residues long. In germline, CDR1 is MNHEY, CDR2 SVGAGI. This clone was seen a few times. The sample was CD8+ T cells sorted from blood. The rearrangement uses TRBV6-5 and TRBJ2-1, with TRBD1 matching over 8 bases. The clonotype was recovered from an adult with rheumatoid arthritis. This chain's CDR3 is CASSGQGAYNEQFF. Here the CDR3 DNA reads TGTGCCAGCAGTGGACAGGGCGCCTACAATGAGCAGTTCTTC.